The 20 T cell receptor beta chains in this list originate from one sample, sequenced in a study of technical replicates of blood from a handful of donors. TCRdb's copy holds only in-frame clones and misses some; the assay was immunoSEQ multiplex PCR. The sample consists of about 64,000 clones, less than 90% of them appearing once. Sequencing input: PBMCs. All receptors come from a human donor in good health. Some clones in this sample may be carry-over from other donors' samples.

The chain carries TRBV18 and TRBJ2-5; D is perhaps TRBD2 (6 bases). CDR3 length: 13 amino acids. Germline V gene data show CDR1 as KGHSH and CDR2 as LQKENI. V was trimmed by 3 bases and J by 5 bases, leaving 10 bases between them. This CDR3 reads CASSPGGLETQYF. The DNA for the CDR3 is TGTGCCAGCTCACCTGGGGGACTGGAGACCCAGTACTTC.

This chain uses TRBV2 with TRBJ2-5, with TRBD1 matching 8 bases. Germline V gives CDR1 SNHLY, CDR2 FYNNEI. CDR3 length: 13 residues. J was trimmed by 4 bases and V by 5 bases; bases with no gene match: 3. The CDR3 loop reads CASSSGTGETQYF. CDR3 sequence (DNA): TGTGCCAGCAGTTCGGGGACAGGAGAGACCCAGTACTTC.

The J gene is TRBJ2-1, the V gene TRBV7-2; 7 nucleotides match TRBD2. The CDR3 runs to 16 residues. Germline CDR1 is SGHTA and CDR2 is FQGNSA. Trimming removed 6 bases from V and 7 bases from J; junction bases left unmatched: 15. This chain's CDR3 is CASSPQPTSIGNEQFF. The DNA of the CDR3 is TGTGCCAGCAGTCCTCAACCGACTAGCATTGGGAATGAGCAGTTCTTC.

The rearrangement links TRBV9 to TRBJ2-1, with 10 positions matching TRBD2. CDR1 is SGDLS and CDR2 is YYNGEE in the germline V gene. This CDR3 contains 17 residues. The V and J ends lost 0 bases and 8 bases, in that order; junction bases with no gene match: 11. As DNA, the CDR3 is TGTGCCAGCAGCGTAGCTTGGGGTAGCGGGAGGTTCCATGAGCAGTTCTTC. It codes for CASSVAWGSGRFHEQFF.

Sample share makes this clone medium-sized. V and J are TRBV10-3 and TRBJ2-3; 7 bases fit TRBD2. V was clipped by 3 bases and J by 5 bases; unmatched bases: 5. In germline, CDR1 is ENHRY, CDR2 SYGVKD. This CDR3 is 14 amino acids long. The CDR3 DNA sequence: TGTGCCATCAGTGATATCGCGGGGGAAGATACGCAGTATTTT. Translated: CAISDIAGEDTQYF.

The chain couples TRBV7-9 to TRBJ2-5, with a possible D match to TRBD2 (6 bases). V gave up 6 bases and J gave up 2 bases, with 10 bases separating them. The CDR3 is 13 amino acids. Germline-derived CDR1 and CDR2 are SEHNR and FQNEAQ (reference sequence). The chain's CDR3 is CASRRDLQETQYF. In DNA form, the CDR3 reads TGTGCCAGCAGGAGGGACTTACAAGAGACCCAGTACTTC. Filled out from reference TRBV7-9 and TRBJ2-5, the complete variable domain reads DTGVSQNPRHKITKRGQNVTFRCDPISEHNRLYWYRQTLGQGPEFLTYFQNEAQLEKSRLLSDRFSAERPKGSFSTLEIQRTEQGDSAMYLCASRRDLQETQYFGPGTRLLVL.

The sample holds a few counts of this clone. The gene calls are TRBV4-1 and TRBJ1-3; D might be TRBD1 (5 bases). CDR3 length: 16 amino acids. V shed 3 bases and J shed 7 bases, with 19 bases lying between them. Germline lookup yields CDR1 MGHRA and CDR2 YSYEKL. Written as DNA, the CDR3 is TGCGCCAGCAGCCAGGTGTCCACCCGCCGGGGGAACACCATATATTTT. It translates to CASSQVSTRRGNTIYF.

The chain joins TRBV9 to TRBJ2-3, with 7 bases matching TRBD1. Per germline, CDR1 SGDLS and CDR2 YYNGEE. CDR3 length equals 17 residues. With 1 base clipped from V and 6 bases from J, the junction kept 14 bases outside the gene matches. The CDR3 DNA reads as TGTGCCAGCAGCGTAACGGCGTGGGGACAGAGGACCGATACGCAGTATTTT. This sequence encodes CASSVTAWGQRTDTQYF.

The chain employs TRBV5-4 and TRBJ1-2; D perhaps matches TRBD1 (6 bases). Trimming removed 0 bases from V and 7 bases from J, with 7 bases in between. From germline, CDR1 is SGHNT and CDR2 YYREEE (reference sequence). The CDR3 totals 12 residues. CDR3 DNA sequence: TGTGCCAGCAGCTTGGTGGGGGCTGGCTACACCTTC. Translated: CASSLVGAGYTF.

The chain carries TRBV18 and TRBJ1-2, with TRBD1 matching 7 bases. This CDR3 has 14 amino acids. Germline V lookup: CDR1 KGHSH, CDR2 LQKENI. After removal of 3 bases from V and 2 bases from J, the junction contained 3 bases not matched to a gene. The CDR3 loop reads CASSPTQGNYGYTF. In nucleotides, the CDR3 is TGTGCCAGCTCACCTACACAGGGGAACTATGGCTACACCTTC.

The chain is built from TRBV5-1 and TRBJ2-2; D gene uncertain. Germline lookup yields CDR1 SGHRS and CDR2 YFSETQ. The CDR3 extends over 16 amino acids. V gave up 0 bases and J gave up 1 base, with 10 bases separating them. The CDR3 spells CASSLGVALNTGELFF. As DNA, the CDR3 is TGCGCCAGCAGCTTGGGAGTCGCCTTGAACACCGGGGAGCTGTTTTTT.

This sequence joins TRBV6-5 and TRBJ1-6, with D possibly being TRBD1 (6 bases). Between the trimmed V and J ends, which lost 2 bases and 3 bases, there was a span of 8 bases. CDR1 and CDR2 from the germline V gene are MNHEY and SVGAGI. The CDR3 spans 15 residues. CDR3 region: CASSYRTDYNSPLHF. DNA of the CDR3: TGTGCCAGCAGTTACCGGACAGACTATAATTCACCCCTCCACTTT.

The chain has TRBV7-9 and TRBJ2-6; possible D gene TRBD2, 5 bases. CDR1 is SEHNR and CDR2 is FQNEAQ in the germline V gene (reference sequence). V lost 3 bases and J lost 0, with 12 bases in between. The CDR3 loop spans 17 amino acids. CDR3 residues: CASSFLGRGSGANVLTF. CDR3 coding DNA: TGTGCCAGCAGCTTTTTAGGACGGGGCTCTGGGGCCAACGTCCTGACTTTC.

A single count supports this clone. The chain carries TRBV6-6 and TRBJ1-2; 11 positions agree with TRBD1. V gave up 6 bases and J gave up 8 bases; unmatched junction bases: 8. This CDR3 has 14 residues. The germline gives CDR1 MNHNY, CDR2 SVGAGI (reference sequence). CDR3 amino acids: CASSYGQGAGGYTF. The CDR3 DNA sequence: TGTGCCAGCAGCTATGGACAGGGGGCGGGAGGCTACACCTTC.

The sample holds one count of this clone. Other DNA sequences within the sample encode an identical CDR3. The chain recombines TRBV5-6 with TRBJ1-1; TRBD1 matches at 8 bases. This CDR3 spans 14 amino acids. CDR1 is SGHDT, CDR2 YYEEEE, per germline. After removal of 3 bases from V and 2 bases from J, the junction contained 3 bases not matched to a gene. DNA for the CDR3: TGTGCCAGCAGCTGGGGACAGGTCAACACTGAAGCTTTCTTT. The encoded protein is CASSWGQVNTEAFF.

This clone was found once. V and J are TRBV9 and TRBJ2-7; perhaps TRBD1 as D (7 bases). The CDR3 is 15 amino acids. Germline lookup yields CDR1 SGDLS and CDR2 YYNGEE. Trimming shortened V by 4 bases and J by 0 bases, and 14 bases separated the two germline ends. The CDR3 region has the DNA TGTGCCAGCAGCCTAGGAGGGGGCGACTCCTACGAGCAGTACTTC. It translates to CASSLGGGDSYEQYF.

The chain is built from TRBV11-2 and TRBJ2-1; D may be TRBD2 (5 bases). V was shortened by 1 base and J by 7 bases, with 5 bases between the two germline ends. In germline, CDR1 is SGHAT, CDR2 FQNNGV. This CDR3 has 12 residues. The CDR3 DNA sequence: TGTGCCAGCAGCTTAGCGGGGAATGAGCAGTTCTTC. Its protein is CASSLAGNEQFF. The entire variable domain, with the rest obtained from reference TRBV11-2 and TRBJ2-1, is as follows: EAGVAQSPRYKIIEKRQSVAFWCNPISGHATLYWYQQILGQGPKLLIQFQNNGVVDDSQLPKDRFSAERLKGVDSTLKIQPAKLEDSAVYLCASSLAGNEQFFGPGTRLTVL.

This clone is a singleton in its sample. The genes are TRBV18 and TRBJ2-3, with D possibly being TRBD2 (6 bases). In germline, CDR1 is KGHSH, CDR2 LQKENI. The length of the CDR3 is 15 residues. Trimming took off 4 bases at V and 0 bases at J, with 11 bases between the two ends. Here the CDR3 DNA reads TGTGCCAGCTCACTCACGGGGACTAGCACAGATACGCAGTATTTT. Translating gives CASSLTGTSTDTQYF.

J is TRBJ2-1 and V is TRBV5-6, with D hard to call. This CDR3 comprises 11 residues. V lost 6 bases and J lost 9, with 10 bases in between. Per the germline V gene, CDR1 is SGHDT and CDR2 is YYEEEE. The CDR3 protein is CASTLYGEQFF. Here the CDR3 DNA reads TGTGCCAGCACCCTCTACGGTGAGCAGTTCTTC. The full variable domain, rest sourced from reference TRBV5-6 and TRBJ2-1, is DAGVTQSPTHLIKTRGQQVTLRCSPKSGHDTVSWYQQALGQGPQFIFQYYEEEERQRGNFPDRFSGHQFPNYSSELNVNALLLGDSALYLCASTLYGEQFFGPGTRLTVL.

CDR3 sequence reads: CASSVEGGEAFF. The CDR3 DNA reads as TGTGCCAGCAGCGTAGAAGGGGGTGAAGCTTTCTTT. The V gene is TRBV9, the J gene TRBJ1-1, with a weak D call TRBD1 (6 bases). The CDR3 is made up of 12 amino acids. V dropped 0 bases and J dropped 7 bases, with 7 bases sitting between them. Germline CDR1 is SGDLS and CDR2 is YYNGEE.